This passage covers 21 T cell receptor beta chains from one sample sequenced in a study of spatial heterogeneity in lung cancer. Overall study findings and caveats: It was found that expanded intratumoral alpha and beta TCR counts tracked tumor mutation counts.

Via MiXCR, TCRdb re-called the 5' RACE reads, giving one row per CDR3 protein. This table has roughly 4,400 distinct CDR3 sequences, under 15% appearing once. As to time point: sample taken at primary tumor resection. The antigens of these receptors remain unknown. This specimen consisted of lung tumor tissue, obtained at surgery. These receptors were collected from a male donor with early-stage non-small cell lung cancer.

This clonotype was seen at least ten times. A library made for alpha chains picked up this beta chain off target, so its size means little. V gene TRBV7-4 combines with J gene TRBJ2-3, with TRBD2 as a possible D gene (5 bases). V gave up 2 bases and J gave up 4 bases, with 16 bases separating them. CDR1 and CDR2 (germline): SGHVT, SQSDAQ. CDR3 length: 16 residues. The chain's CDR3 is CASSLRRASTADTQYF. CDR3 DNA: TGTGCCAGCAGCTTAAGGCGGGCTTCCACCGCAGATACGCAGTATTTT.

This clonotype is large within its sample. Within a library made for alpha chains, this beta chain is off target, and its count is uninformative. The gene calls are TRBV20-1 and TRBJ2-7; D is possibly TRBD1 or TRBD2 (5 bases each). V was shortened by 0 bases and J by 5 bases, with 11 bases between the two germline ends. Germline V lookup: CDR1 DFQATT, CDR2 SNEGSKA (reference sequence). This CDR3 spans 13 amino acids. CDR3 region: CSARDPGPDEQYF. In DNA, the CDR3 is TGCAGTGCTAGAGATCCGGGGCCGGACGAGCAGTACTTC.

This clonotype was counted many times. Because this beta chain is a stray read in a library intended to capture alpha chains, its abundance should not be given much weight. The chain combines TRBV7-8 with TRBJ1-5, with D possibly being TRBD1 (5 bases). Deletions cut 2 bases from V and 1 base from J, with 15 bases between. CDR1 and CDR2 from the germline V gene are SGHVS and FQNEAQ. The CDR3 is made up of 17 amino acids. CDR3: CASSLIGSGQSNQPQHF. The CDR3 region has the DNA TGTGCCAGCAGCTTAATTGGTTCAGGGCAAAGCAATCAGCCCCAGCATTTT.

Ten or more counts support this clonotype. The library was built for alpha chains, so this beta chain is an off-target read and its size means little. The chain uses TRBV20-1 and TRBJ1-4; TRBD1 agrees at 7 bases. Germline values: CDR1 DFQATT, CDR2 SNEGSKA (reference sequence). V shed 3 bases, J shed 6 bases, and the junction held 10 bases outside the gene matches. The CDR3 loop spans 15 amino acids. As DNA, the CDR3 is TGCAGTGCTAGCGCGGCGGGGCAGGGGGATGAAAAACTGTTTTTT. Encoded protein: CSASAAGQGDEKLFF.

By frequency in the sample, this clonotype is medium-sized. The library was built for alpha chains, so this beta chain is an off-target read and its size means little. The V call is TRBV12-3 or TRBV12-4, the J call TRBJ2-7; tentatively, D is TRBD2 (6 bases). V dropped 5 bases and J dropped 1 base, with 12 bases sitting between them. CDR3 length equals 14 residues. Here the CDR3 reads CASSAGGGSYEQYF. CDR3 DNA: TGTGCCAGCAGTGCTGGTGGGGGGTCCTACGAGCAGTACTTC.

Many counts were recorded for this clonotype. The library was built for alpha chains, so this beta chain is an off-target read and its size means little. The V and J genes are TRBV6-5 and TRBJ2-5, with D perhaps matching TRBD1 (6 bases). Germline loops: CDR1 MNHEY, CDR2 SVGAGI. Trimming removed 9 bases at V and 0 bases at J, with 11 bases between. The length of the CDR3 is 13 residues. CDR3 nucleotide sequence: TGTGCCAGGTCCCGGGACAACCAAGAGACCCAGTACTTC. Protein product: CARSRDNQETQYF.

This clonotype appeared many times. This beta chain was picked up by a library intended for alpha chains and is off target, so its count carries little meaning. The rearrangement links TRBV12-3 or TRBV12-4 to TRBJ2-2; tentatively, D is TRBD2 (6 bases). This CDR3 comprises 14 residues. V was pared by 8 bases and J by 3 bases, with 13 bases between. For the CDR3, the DNA is TGTGCCAGCCGGTTTTCGGGGGACACCGGGGAGCTGTTTTTT. Its protein product is CASRFSGDTGELFF.

About this clonotype: This beta chain slipped into a library made for alpha chains as a stray read, so its size is not meaningful. This chain uses TRBV7-6 with TRBJ2-3; D is perhaps TRBD2 (6 bases). In germline, CDR1 is SGHVS, CDR2 FNYEAQ. This CDR3 has 18 amino acids. Trimming left V 4 bases short and J 3 bases short, with 23 bases between. CDR3 nucleotide sequence: TGTGCCAGCAGCTCGGGGCGGGGCGACTACTCAGGGACAGATACGCAGTATTTT. It specifies CASSSGRGDYSGTDTQYF.

Notes on this clonotype: This beta chain slipped into a library made for alpha chains as a stray read, so its size is not meaningful. The chain uses TRBV28 and TRBJ1-5, with 8 positions matching TRBD1. V lost 6 bases and J lost 4; bases outside the gene matches: 11. CDR1 is MDHEN and CDR2 is SYDVKM in the germline V gene. The CDR3 consists of 16 residues. The CDR3 loop is CASSLTGGFTNQPQHF. CDR3 bases: TGTGCCAGCAGCCTCACAGGGGGGTTTACGAATCAGCCCCAGCATTTT. Drawing the rest from reference TRBV28 and TRBJ1-5, the complete variable domain is DVKVTQSSRYLVKRTGEKVFLECVQDMDHENMFWYRQDPGLGLRLIYFSYDVKMKEKGDIPEGYSVSREKKERFSLILESASTNQTSMYLCASSLTGGFTNQPQHFGDGTRLSIL.

By its share, this clonotype is medium-sized. The library was designed around alpha chains, so this beta chain is a stray read whose abundance carries little weight. The V call is TRBV6-6, the J call TRBJ2-1; TRBD1 or TRBD2 may be the D gene (5 bases each). V dropped 4 bases and J dropped 0 bases, with 16 bases sitting between them. CDR3 length: 17 amino acids. The germline CDR1 and CDR2 sequences are MNHNY and SVGAGI (reference sequence). CDR3 nucleotides: TGTGCCAGCAGTTCAAGGGGACCTGAAAGCTCCTACAATGAGCAGTTCTTC. Residues: CASSSRGPESSYNEQFF.

Turning to this clonotype: This beta chain appears as a stray read in a library generated for alpha chains; its size is not informative. The genes are TRBV5-1 and TRBJ1-1; D unclear. This CDR3 contains 14 residues. In germline, CDR1 is SGHRS, CDR2 YFSETQ. The ends were cut back, 3 bases at V and 3 bases at J, with 12 bases in the middle. The DNA for the CDR3 is TGCGCCAGCAGCTCATCCCAGCGACACACTGAAGCTTTCTTT. This gives the protein CASSSSQRHTEAFF. The whole variable domain, remainder taken from reference TRBV5-1 and TRBJ1-1, is KAGVTQTPRYLIKTRGQQVTLSCSPISGHRSVSWYQQTPGQGLQFLFEYFSETQRNKGNFPGRFSGRQFSNSRSEMNVSTLELGDSALYLCASSSSQRHTEAFFGQGTRLTVV.

This clonotype was counted many times. The library was built for alpha chains, so this beta chain is an off-target read and its size means little. The chain uses TRBV6-5 and TRBJ2-4; 7 bases agree with TRBD1. Germline loops: CDR1 MNHEY, CDR2 SVGAGI. This CDR3 spans 17 amino acids. Trimming took 5 bases from V and 0 from J; bases not matched to a gene: 10. This chain's CDR3 is CASSPGTARLAKNIQYF. CDR3 DNA: TGTGCCAGCAGTCCCGGGACAGCCCGATTAGCCAAAAACATTCAGTACTTC.

In this sample, this clonotype is medium-sized. This beta chain lies outside the target of a library built for alpha chains; its clone size means little. DNA of the CDR3: TGTGCCAGCTCACCATACCCAGATACGCAGTATTTT. It codes for CASSPYPDTQYF. The chain recombines TRBV18 with TRBJ2-3; no clear D. The V and J ends lost 2 bases and 4 bases respectively, with 4 bases between them. This CDR3 has 12 residues. Germline-derived CDR1 and CDR2 are KGHSH and LQKENI.

This clonotype was detected many times. For a library built for alpha chains, this beta chain is a stray read; little rests on its size. The gene calls are TRBV28 and TRBJ2-7; no firm D call. With 6 bases removed from V and 6 bases from J, the gap between germline ends came to 12 bases. The germline CDR1 and CDR2 sequences are MDHEN and SYDVKM. CDR3 size: 12 residues. The CDR3 region has the DNA TGTGCCAGCAGCCCTCTAATAGGCGAGCAGTACTTC. This translates into CASSPLIGEQYF. The variable domain in full, with the rest retrieved from reference TRBV28 and TRBJ2-7, is DVKVTQSSRYLVKRTGEKVFLECVQDMDHENMFWYRQDPGLGLRLIYFSYDVKMKEKGDIPEGYSVSREKKERFSLILESASTNQTSMYLCASSPLIGEQYFGPGTRLTVT.

As regards this clonotype: It may be a read error: a sequence one base away is much more abundant. This beta chain is off target for a library built for alpha chains, so its abundance means little. J is TRBJ2-5 and V is TRBV6-2 or TRBV6-3; D possibly matches TRBD1 or TRBD2 (5 bases each). The germline gives CDR1 MNHEY, CDR2 SVGEGT. This CDR3 has 12 residues. The CDR3 sequence: CPSEGLVETQYF. The CDR3 DNA follows: TGTCCCAGCGAGGGGTTAGTGGAGACCCAGTACTTC.

Remarks on this clonotype: Since the library was made to target alpha chains, this beta chain is a stray read and its abundance is not meaningful. The chain links TRBV12-3 or TRBV12-4 to TRBJ2-5, with D possibly TRBD2 on 7 matching bases. The V gene lost 4 bases and the J gene lost 4 bases, with 25 bases spanning the gap. This CDR3 is 18 amino acids long. The CDR3 DNA is TGTGCCAGCAGTTCAGCCCGCCGGGGGCGGGAGAAGGGAGAGACCCAGTACTTC. Protein: CASSSARRGREKGETQYF.

Details on this clonotype: This beta chain came through as a stray read in a library set up for alpha chains, and its size says little. The rearrangement links TRBV5-1 to TRBJ1-4; weak D call: TRBD1 (5 bases). V lost 6 bases and J lost 0, with 15 bases in between. The CDR3 consists of 16 residues. Germline CDR1 SGHRS, CDR2 YFSETQ. The CDR3 DNA follows: TGCGCCAGCACCAGAGGTGGGGGGACAACTAATGAAAAACTGTTTTTT. Its protein is CASTRGGGTTNEKLFF.

This clonotype was picked up a small number of times. This beta chain represents an off-target read in a library built for alpha chains; its size is of limited meaning. The chain's CDR3 is CASSTGQETQYF. CDR3 nucleotides: TGTGCCAGCAGCACCGGGCAAGAGACCCAGTACTTC. The chain links TRBV28 to TRBJ2-5; unclear D gene. Germline CDR1 is MDHEN and CDR2 is SYDVKM. This CDR3 has 12 residues. Trimming removed 6 bases at V and 2 bases at J, with 7 bases between.

This clonotype qualifies as medium-sized. For a library built for alpha chains, this beta chain is a stray read; little rests on its size. The chain has TRBV18 and TRBJ1-6; 10 bases map to TRBD1. With 3 bases clipped from V and 5 bases from J, the junction kept 1 base outside the gene matches. Germline-derived CDR1 and CDR2 are KGHSH and LQKENI. The CDR3 runs to 15 residues. CDR3 nucleotides: TGTGCCAGCTCACCGGGACAGGGGAATAATTCACCCCTCCACTTT. Translating it yields CASSPGQGNNSPLHF.

This clonotype ranks as medium-sized (0.01 to 0.1%). As an off-target read in a library built for alpha chains, this beta chain has a frequency of little significance. The chain joins TRBV29-1 to TRBJ2-1, with D tentatively TRBD2 (6 bases). This CDR3 has 13 residues. V gave up 4 bases and J gave up 10 bases, with 17 bases separating them. Germline CDR1 SQVTM, CDR2 ANQGSEA. The CDR3 loop is CSVGLGSSVEQFF. DNA of the CDR3: TGCAGCGTTGGACTAGGGTCGAGTGTCGAGCAGTTCTTC.

This clonotype is medium-sized (0.01 to 0.1%) in the sample. Since it is a stray read in a library aimed at alpha chains, this beta chain has a size that is not meaningful. The chain is built from TRBV9 and TRBJ2-1; TRBD2 matches 12 bases. V lost 4 bases to trimming and J lost 6 bases; unmatched junction nucleotides: 5. The germline V gene encodes CDR1 SGDLS and CDR2 YYNGEE. CDR3 size: 15 residues. The CDR3 sequence is CASSPSGGAFNEQFF. In DNA form, the CDR3 reads TGTGCCAGCAGCCCTAGCGGGGGGGCCTTCAATGAGCAGTTCTTC.